The sequence of this T cell receptor beta chain was determined in a study of response to subunit inactivated influenza vaccine. Study-wide results and caveats: Authors suggested few new T cells are recruited by each seasonal influenza vaccination.

This clonotype has more than one count but fewer than ten. Its target is not known. From the RT-PCR reads, TCRdb called clonotypes with MiXCR, one entry per CDR3 protein. This sample yields some 500,000 distinct CDR3 sequences, of which 10% to 15% are seen a single time; approximately 14% belongs to the top ten. This CDR3 is 17 amino acids long. Germline V gene sequence: CDR1 MGHRA, CDR2 YSYEKL. V was clipped by 3 bases and J by 12 bases; unmatched bases: 19. The receptor's source is a man aged 45-65 years who received an inactivated influenza vaccine. The sequences come from PBMCs from blood, collected roughly 6 weeks after vaccination. The rearrangement joins TRBV4-1 to TRBJ2-1, with 8 positions matching TRBD1. In DNA form, the CDR3 reads TGCGCCAGCAGCCAGGATCCCGTCCGGGACAGGACCTACACGCAGTTCTTC. It translates to CASSQDPVRDRTYTQFF.